What follows are 27 T cell receptor beta chains derived from one specimen sequenced in a study of siplizumab effects on memory and regulatory T cells. The assay was immunoSEQ multiplex PCR, and TCRdb's table has in-frame clones only and misses some. The table lists some 100,000 clones, around 95% of them singletons. Sequences were obtained from naive CD4+ T cells sorted from blood. All receptors come from a human donor in good health.

The chain combines TRBV19 with TRBJ2-1; D is ambiguous. This CDR3 comprises 15 residues. Trimming pared 1 base from V and 10 bases from J, leaving 17 bases between. Germline CDR1 reads LNHDA; CDR2 reads SQIVND (reference sequence). CDR3 coding DNA: TGTGCCAGTAGTATAGGTTCATCTAGTTCCGTGGAGCAGTTCTTC. Protein sequence: CASSIGSSSSVEQFF. Variable domain in full (rest from reference TRBV19 and TRBJ2-1): DGGITQSPKYLFRKEGQNVTLSCEQNLNHDAMYWYRQDPGQGLRLIYYSQIVNDFQKGDIAEGYSVSREKKESFPLTVTSAQKNPTAFYLCASSIGSSSSVEQFFGPGTRLTVL.

This clone was counted only a few times. V usage is TRBV2 and J usage is TRBJ1-2, with no clear D. The CDR3 loop spans 12 amino acids. Germline loops: CDR1 SNHLY, CDR2 FYNNEI. Deletions cut 4 bases from V and 7 bases from J, with 10 bases between. CDR3 in DNA: TGTGCCAGCAGTGCGGGGTTGGGTGGCTACACCTTC. Translating gives CASSAGLGGYTF.

This chain uses TRBV28 with TRBJ1-5, with a weak D call TRBD1 (6 bases). Germline V gene data show CDR1 as MDHEN and CDR2 as SYDVKM. The CDR3 is 15 residues long. Trimming took 10 bases from V and 0 from J, leaving 16 bases between them. This CDR3 reads CATIGQIYSNQPQHF. DNA of the CDR3: TGTGCCACCATTGGACAGATATATAGCAATCAGCCCCAGCATTTT.

The gene calls are TRBV5-1 and TRBJ2-1, with 10 positions matching TRBD2. The CDR3 is 17 residues long. From germline, CDR1 is SGHRS and CDR2 YFSETQ. Unmatched junction bases numbered 6, after V lost 0 bases and J lost 3 bases. CDR3 region: CASSLGLAGFLYNEQFF. CDR3 coding DNA: TGCGCCAGCAGCTTGGGACTAGCGGGCTTTCTCTACAATGAGCAGTTCTTC.

This clone showed up just a few times. V usage is TRBV6-5 and J usage is TRBJ1-6; possibly TRBD1 for D (6 bases). Germline values: CDR1 MNHEY, CDR2 SVGAGI. The CDR3 consists of 14 residues. The ends were cut back, 4 bases at V and 7 bases at J, with 11 bases in the middle. CDR3 loop: CASSSGGRNSPLHF. Here the CDR3 DNA reads TGTGCCAGCAGTTCGGGGGGGCGAAATTCACCCCTCCACTTT.

Turning to this clone: At one end the junction does not follow the germline gene, possibly because of a read error. CDR3 protein: CAISSRGGSTYEQYF. Here the CDR3 DNA reads TGTGCCATCAGTTCCCGCGGGGGGTCGACCTACGAGCAGTACTTC. The chain links TRBV6-5 to TRBJ2-7; 8 bases match TRBD2. Germline CDR1 MNHEY, CDR2 SVGAGI. The CDR3 is 15 amino acids.

This rearrangement joins TRBV7-9 to TRBJ2-7, with 7 bases aligning to TRBD1. Germline loops: CDR1 SEHNR, CDR2 FQNEAQ (reference sequence). With V trimmed by 2 bases and J by 7 bases, 5 bases remained unmatched. CDR3 length: 13 amino acids. This CDR3 reads CASSLNSGGEQYF. The CDR3 nucleotides read TGTGCCAGCAGCTTAAACTCAGGGGGAGAGCAGTACTTC.

The genes are TRBV7-9 and TRBJ1-1, with D maybe TRBD1 (6 bases). Trimming shortened V by 10 bases and J by 4 bases, and 19 bases separated the two germline ends. Germline CDR1 and CDR2: SEHNR and FQNEAQ (reference sequence). This CDR3 is built from 14 residues. The CDR3 sequence: CATPVGGRRTEAFF. The CDR3 DNA is TGTGCCACCCCAGTTGGGGGGCGACGCACTGAAGCTTTCTTT.

V is TRBV7-2 and J is TRBJ1-6; D uncertain. Germline values: CDR1 SGHTA, CDR2 FQGNSA. The CDR3 extends over 15 amino acids. Trimming removed 4 bases at V and 5 bases at J, with 12 bases between. The CDR3 DNA follows: TGTGCCAGCAGCTCCTTCGAAGGACATAATTCACCCCTCCACTTT. Its protein product is CASSSFEGHNSPLHF.

This clone has a single count. The chain employs TRBV5-1 and TRBJ2-2, with 7 bases aligning to TRBD1. V lost 4 bases and J lost 0; bases outside the gene matches: 6. The germline CDR1 and CDR2 sequences are SGHRS and YFSETQ. The CDR3 runs to 16 residues. In nucleotides, the CDR3 is TGCGCCAGCAGCCCCCTGGACAGGTCGAACACCGGGGAGCTGTTTTTT. It is translated as CASSPLDRSNTGELFF.

Written as DNA, the CDR3 is TGTGCCAGCAGCTTAGAAGCCGGGGAGCTGTTTTTT. It yields the protein CASSLEAGELFF. This sequence joins TRBV7-6 and TRBJ2-2; D is unclear. Trimming removed 1 base from V and 6 bases from J, with 3 bases in between. The CDR3 has 12 amino acids. CDR1 is SGHVS and CDR2 is FNYEAQ in the germline V gene.

The chain is built from TRBV19 and TRBJ1-3; D uncertain. V lost 7 bases to trimming and J lost 0 bases, with 10 bases between them. Germline CDR1 LNHDA, CDR2 SQIVND (reference sequence). The CDR3 length is 14 residues. The CDR3 DNA reads as TGTGCCAGTAACCCGAGTTACTCTGGAAACACCATATATTTT. It translates to CASNPSYSGNTIYF.

This chain uses TRBV28 with TRBJ2-2; TRBD2 aligns across 7 bases. In germline, CDR1 is MDHEN, CDR2 SYDVKM. V shed 4 bases, J shed 4 bases, and the junction held 9 bases outside the gene matches. CDR3 length: 16 residues. CDR3 in amino acids: CASSSGAGEVTGELFF. CDR3 nucleotides: TGTGCCAGCAGTTCCGGGGCGGGGGAGGTCACCGGGGAGCTGTTTTTT. Supplemented by reference TRBV28 and TRBJ2-2, the full variable domain reads DVKVTQSSRYLVKRTGEKVFLECVQDMDHENMFWYRQDPGLGLRLIYFSYDVKMKEKGDIPEGYSVSREKKERFSLILESASTNQTSMYLCASSSGAGEVTGELFFGEGSRLTVL.

This chain joins TRBV6-5 and TRBJ2-7; D call uncertain. V dropped 0 bases and J dropped 10 bases, with 16 bases sitting between them. CDR3 length: 14 amino acids. Germline CDR1 MNHEY, CDR2 SVGAGI. The CDR3 sequence: CASSYSPEGGLQYF. The CDR3 region has the DNA TGTGCCAGCAGTTACTCCCCCGAAGGTGGGCTACAGTACTTC.

This chain connects TRBV25-1 to TRBJ1-6, with unresolved D. Looked up from germline, CDR1 is MGHDK and CDR2 is SYGVNS. With 5 bases removed from V and 10 bases from J, the gap between germline ends came to 18 bases. The CDR3 loop spans 15 amino acids. The CDR3 here is CASSLGPEGRSPLHF. The CDR3 DNA reads TGTGCCAGCAGTCTAGGGCCCGAGGGTCGATCACCCCTCCACTTT.

J is TRBJ1-6 and V is TRBV11-2; D is unclear. The V gene lost 1 base and the J gene lost 8 bases, with 9 bases spanning the gap. CDR3 length equals 14 residues. Germline V gene lookup returns CDR1 SGHAT and CDR2 FQNNGV. CDR3 in amino acids: CASSLGVMDSPLHF. The CDR3 DNA sequence: TGTGCCAGCAGCTTAGGGGTAATGGATTCACCCCTCCACTTT.

The CDR3, as DNA: TGCGCCAGCAGCTTGGAGGCAGCCCTAGCCAAAAACATTCAGTACTTC. Protein sequence: CASSLEAALAKNIQYF. The chain is built from TRBV5-1 and TRBJ2-4; no clear D. Germline loops: CDR1 SGHRS, CDR2 YFSETQ. The CDR3 extends over 16 amino acids. Trimming took 0 bases from V and 0 from J, leaving 10 bases between them.

This clone was seen only once. The chain combines TRBV30 with TRBJ2-1, with TRBD2 matching over 8 bases. This CDR3 spans 12 amino acids. V gave up 7 bases and J gave up 7 bases; unmatched junction bases: 6. Germline values: CDR1 GTSNPN, CDR2 SVGIG (reference sequence). The CDR3 region has the DNA TGTGCCTCCGGTCGGGGGGGGAATGAGCAGTTCTTC. It yields the protein CASGRGGNEQFF. The variable domain in full, completed from reference TRBV30 and TRBJ2-1, reads SQTIHQWPATLVQPVGSPLSLECTVEGTSNPNLYWYRQAAGRGLQLLFYSVGIGQISSEVPQNLSASRPQDRQFILSSKKLLLSDSGFYLCASGRGGNEQFFGPGTRLTVL.

The chain combines TRBV5-4 with TRBJ1-2; TRBD1 might be the D (5 bases). Germline loops: CDR1 SGHNT, CDR2 YYREEE (reference sequence). V was shortened by 0 bases and J by 2 bases, with 14 bases between the two germline ends. The CDR3 spans 16 residues. The CDR3 region has the DNA TGTGCCAGCAGCTTGGGGAGTGGGACCCTAAACTATGGCTACACCTTC. This sequence encodes CASSLGSGTLNYGYTF.

The chain couples TRBV7-3 to TRBJ2-1; 7 bases fit TRBD1. CDR3 size: 13 residues. V lost 5 bases, J lost 9 bases, and 7 bases stayed unmatched. CDR1 SGHTA and CDR2 FQGTGA come from the germline V gene. CDR3 protein: CASSRDSLGEQFF. In DNA, the CDR3 is TGTGCCAGCAGCCGGGACAGTCTCGGTGAGCAGTTCTTC.

This clone was recorded only once. This chain links TRBV19 with TRBJ2-1, with D possibly TRBD2 on 6 matching bases. CDR3 size: 16 residues. Per the germline V gene, CDR1 is LNHDA and CDR2 is SQIVND (reference sequence). V shed 7 bases and J shed 1 base, with 17 bases lying between them. CDR3 loop: CASTHAGTVSYNEQFF. The CDR3 bases are TGTGCCAGTACCCACGCGGGGACGGTATCCTACAATGAGCAGTTCTTC. Full variable domain (remainder filled in from reference TRBV19 and TRBJ2-1): DGGITQSPKYLFRKEGQNVTLSCEQNLNHDAMYWYRQDPGQGLRLIYYSQIVNDFQKGDIAEGYSVSREKKESFPLTVTSAQKNPTAFYLCASTHAGTVSYNEQFFGPGTRLTVL.

The J gene is TRBJ2-7, the V gene TRBV27, with 9 positions matching TRBD1. This CDR3 is built from 16 residues. In germline, CDR1 is MNHEY, CDR2 SMNVEV (reference sequence). V was clipped by 8 bases and J by 1 base; unmatched bases: 12. CDR3 in amino acids: CASDPRDRDYSYEQYF. For the CDR3, the DNA is TGTGCCAGCGATCCGAGGGACAGGGATTATTCCTACGAGCAGTACTTC.

This chain joins TRBV7-2 and TRBJ2-7; 7 positions agree with TRBD2. The germline CDR1 and CDR2 sequences are SGHTA and FQGNSA. The CDR3 runs 13 residues. The trim removed 4 bases at V and 6 bases at J, leaving 6 bases unmatched. CDR3 residues: CASSSRWEGEQYF. CDR3 nucleotide sequence: TGTGCCAGCAGCTCAAGGTGGGAGGGCGAGCAGTACTTC.

The V call is TRBV9, the J call TRBJ2-3; 7 positions match TRBD2. J gave up 1 base and V 0 bases, and 5 bases lay outside the gene matches. Per the germline V gene, CDR1 is SGDLS and CDR2 is YYNGEE. This CDR3 is built from 16 residues. The CDR3 sequence is CASSVGGGAGTDTQYF. CDR3 DNA: TGTGCCAGCAGCGTAGGGGGGGGAGCGGGCACAGATACGCAGTATTTT.

The rearrangement uses TRBV6-6 and TRBJ1-1; possible D gene TRBD1, 6 bases. The V gene's germline CDR1 is MNHNY and CDR2 SVGAGI (reference sequence). Trimming left V 0 bases short and J 5 bases short, with 13 bases between. The CDR3 runs to 15 residues. The CDR3 protein is CASSYSGGQGTEAFF. The CDR3 DNA reads as TGTGCCAGCAGTTACTCGGGGGGGCAGGGGACTGAAGCTTTCTTT.

The chain carries TRBV28 and TRBJ2-7, with D possibly matching TRBD1 (6 bases). Trimming took off 10 bases at V and 2 bases at J, with 15 bases between the two ends. Germline CDR1 is MDHEN and CDR2 is SYDVKM. The CDR3 totals 13 residues. CDR3 in DNA: TGTGCCACCCTACAGGGCTCCCCCTACGAGCAGTACTTC. It encodes CATLQGSPYEQYF.

The rearrangement joins TRBV19 to TRBJ2-1; D remains ambiguous. The length of the CDR3 is 13 residues. Germline loops: CDR1 LNHDA, CDR2 SQIVND (reference sequence). The V gene lost 9 bases and the J gene lost 0 bases, with 9 bases spanning the gap. The CDR3 DNA reads as TGTGCCAGCCGCGAGTACTCCTACAATGAGCAGTTCTTC. It codes for CASREYSYNEQFF.